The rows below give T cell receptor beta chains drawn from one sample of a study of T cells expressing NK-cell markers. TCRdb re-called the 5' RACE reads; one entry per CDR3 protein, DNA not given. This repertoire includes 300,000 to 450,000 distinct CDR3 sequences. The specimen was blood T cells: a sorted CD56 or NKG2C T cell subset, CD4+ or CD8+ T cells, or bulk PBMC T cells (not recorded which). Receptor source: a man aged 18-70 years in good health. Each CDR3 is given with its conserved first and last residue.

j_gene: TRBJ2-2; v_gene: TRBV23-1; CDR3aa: CASSLKANTGELFF
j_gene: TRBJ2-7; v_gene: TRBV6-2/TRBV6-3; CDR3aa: CASSRGLAGYEQYF
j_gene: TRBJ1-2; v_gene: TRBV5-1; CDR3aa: CASSLDDRGQDGYTF
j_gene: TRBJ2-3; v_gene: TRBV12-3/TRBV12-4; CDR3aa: CASSFGLAGGSQYF
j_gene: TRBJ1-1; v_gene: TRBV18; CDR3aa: CASQLLGTENTEAFF
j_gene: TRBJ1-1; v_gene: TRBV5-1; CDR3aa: CASSLDPQGLMGTEAFF
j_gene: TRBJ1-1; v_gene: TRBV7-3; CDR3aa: CASSSGGRITEAFF
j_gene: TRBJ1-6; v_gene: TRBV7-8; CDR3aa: CASSTTGTGNSPLHF
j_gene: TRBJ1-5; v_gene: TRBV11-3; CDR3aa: CASSLVGVPQPQHF
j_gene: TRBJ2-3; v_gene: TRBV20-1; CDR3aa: CSGEGELPRADTQYF
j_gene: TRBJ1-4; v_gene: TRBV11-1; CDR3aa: CASSLLARSGATNEKLFF
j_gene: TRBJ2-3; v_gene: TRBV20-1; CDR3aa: CSARDPLAGGPRDTQYF
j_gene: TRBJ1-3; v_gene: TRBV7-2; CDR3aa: CASNFGGSGNTIYF